Following are 4 T cell receptor beta chains from one sample sequenced in a study of blood T cell repertoires in COVID-19. Sequenced by immunoSEQ multiplex PCR; TCRdb stores in-frame clones only, minus some. The sample lists 200,000 to 300,000 clones, roughly 88% occurring once. Source material: PBMCs or T cells enriched from blood (not recorded which). Receptors originate from a woman aged 40 to 55 with acute COVID-19.

The chain has TRBV30 and TRBJ2-7; the match to TRBD1 covers 7 bases. The V gene's germline CDR1 is GTSNPN and CDR2 SVGIG (reference sequence). The CDR3 has 13 residues. Trimming at V came to 2 bases and at J to 4 bases, leaving 5 bases not matched to a gene. DNA for the CDR3: TGTGCCTGGAGTCCACAGGGGCTTTACGAGCAGTACGTC. It yields the protein CAWSPQGLYEQYV.

The chain links TRBV3-1 (or the pseudogene TRBV3-2) to TRBJ2-7, with 9 bases that match TRBD1. The CDR3 has 19 amino acids. Trimming at V came to 2 bases and at J to 2 bases, leaving 16 bases not matched to a gene. Looked up from germline, CDR1 is LGHDT and CDR2 is YNNKEL (reference sequence). The CDR3 DNA reads TGTGCCAGCAGCCAATTAGGGACAGGGTGGTTGGTAGTCACCTACGAGCAGTACGTC. Its protein is CASSQLGTGWLVVTYEQYV.

The chain employs TRBV29-1 and TRBJ1-2; 10 bases match TRBD1. From germline, CDR1 is SQVTM and CDR2 ANQGSEA. CDR3 size: 13 residues. The ends lost 6 bases at V and 7 bases at J; junction bases unmatched: 8. The CDR3, as DNA: TGCAGCGTACGGGACAGGGGAATAGGTGGCTACACCTTC. The encoded protein is CSVRDRGIGGYTF.

This sequence joins TRBV11-2 and TRBJ1-6, with 8 nucleotides matching TRBD1. The CDR3 contains 14 residues. The V and J ends lost 5 bases and 11 bases, in that order; junction bases with no gene match: 8. The germline gives CDR1 SGHAT, CDR2 FQNNGV. The CDR3 region is CASSTRQGWTPLHF. For the CDR3, the DNA is TGTGCCAGCAGCACGCGACAGGGGTGGACACCCCTCCACTTT.